This TCR beta chain was captured by sequencing in a study of T cell responses to AZD1222 COVID-19 vaccine. Profiling relied on immunoSEQ multiplex PCR, and the TCRdb table lists in-frame clones only, not all of them. This sample has 90,000 to 150,000 clones; roughly nine tenths occur once, and the top ten carry less than 3.5%. Trimming took 7 bases from V and 7 from J, leaving 19 bases between them. This CDR3 is 13 amino acids long. The germline gives CDR1 SQVTM, CDR2 ANQGSEA. This specimen was peripheral blood, taken 28 days after the second AZD1222 dose. The receptor was isolated from an adult who received the AZD1222 COVID-19 vaccine. The chain links TRBV29-1 to TRBJ1-2; D is perhaps TRBD1 (5 bases). Here the CDR3 reads CSASAQGGRGYTF. Here the CDR3 DNA reads TGCAGCGCGTCCGCGCAGGGCGGTCGTGGCTACACCTTC. The full variable domain, with the rest looked up from reference TRBV29-1 and TRBJ1-2, is SAVISQKPSRDICQRGTSLTIQCQVDSQVTMMFWYRQQPGQSLTLIATANQGSEATYESGFVIDKFPISRPNLTFSTLTVSNMSPEDSSIYLCSASAQGGRGYTFGSGTRLTVV.